This TCR beta chain was captured by sequencing in a study of spatial heterogeneity in lung cancer. Looking at the study overall: Every unique TCR and UMI combination, on average, appeared more than ten times in raw reads.

Time point indicated: sample taken at primary tumor resection. The 72 donors had untreated early-stage non-small cell lung cancer. The sequenced material consisted of unsorted whole RNA from tumor, nontumor lung or frozen PBMC. Germline V gene sequence: CDR1 SGHRS, CDR2 YFSETQ. The CDR3 runs 14 residues. V lost 6 bases to trimming and J lost 1 base, with 13 bases between them. This clonotype has ten or more counts. Each CDR3 protein is one row after TCRdb ran MiXCR on the 5' RACE reads. The table has approximately 52,000 distinct CDR3 sequences, 5.3% seen once. This clonotype was obtained from a male donor with early-stage non-small cell lung cancer. The V call is TRBV5-1, the J call TRBJ1-1, with a weak D call TRBD1 (6 bases). Here the sequenced sample was PBMCs, taken at surgery. The CDR3 protein is CASTRGGRNTEAFF. The CDR3 nucleotides read TGCGCCAGCACCCGAGGGGGGAGGAACACTGAAGCTTTCTTT.